Shown below are 13 T cell receptor beta chains from a single sample sequenced in a study of blood T cell repertoires in COVID-19. The assay was immunoSEQ multiplex PCR, and TCRdb's table has in-frame clones only and misses some. This table holds around 140,000 clones, 60% to 85% found once. The sample comprised peripheral blood. These receptor sequences come from a woman older than 75 with active or convalescent COVID-19.

The gene calls are TRBV9 and TRBJ1-4, with D tentatively TRBD1 (6 bases). V lost 2 bases and J lost 5, with 16 bases in between. The CDR3 is 16 amino acids. Germline CDR1 reads SGDLS; CDR2 reads YYNGEE. The CDR3 is CASSVSPQGLNEKLFF. The CDR3 region has the DNA TGTGCCAGCAGCGTGAGCCCACAGGGCCTAAATGAAAAACTGTTTTTT.

This clone was detected only a few times. The rearrangement links TRBV18 to TRBJ1-6; D perhaps matches TRBD1 (5 bases). The CDR3 is 14 amino acids. Germline V CDR1 and CDR2: KGHSH, LQKENI. Trimming took 1 base from V and 8 from J, leaving 9 bases between them. The CDR3 is CASSPQSGDSPLHF. The CDR3 bases are TGTGCCAGCTCACCACAATCGGGGGATTCACCCCTCCACTTT.

The chain uses TRBV4-1 and TRBJ1-1; D might be TRBD1 (5 bases). V lost 4 bases, J lost 0 bases, and 9 bases lay in between. The CDR3 has 14 residues. Germline V gene sequence: CDR1 MGHRA, CDR2 YSYEKL. The CDR3 DNA reads TGCGCCAGCAGCCCGACAGAGTTGAACACTGAAGCTTTCTTT. Translated: CASSPTELNTEAFF.

This chain connects TRBV7-2 to TRBJ1-6; tentative D call: TRBD1 (5 bases). Germline V gives CDR1 SGHTA, CDR2 FQGNSA. The V gene lost 0 bases and the J gene lost 5 bases, with 17 bases spanning the gap. CDR3 length equals 18 residues. CDR3 DNA: TGTGCCAGCAGCTTAGCCGTCCGGGGGACGATCAATAATTCACCCCTCCACTTT. It yields the protein CASSLAVRGTINNSPLHF.

DNA of the CDR3: TGTGCCAGCAGCCGATTACGGGGTAAGAGCTCCTACGAGCAGTACTTC. Its protein product is CASSRLRGKSSYEQYF. The chain joins TRBV3-1 (or the pseudogene TRBV3-2) to TRBJ2-7, with a tentative D call TRBD2 (5 bases). V lost 4 bases and J 0 bases, leaving 16 bases between the germline ends. The CDR3 totals 16 residues. Germline-derived CDR1 and CDR2 are LGHDT and YNNKEL (reference sequence).

The V gene is TRBV7-8, the J gene TRBJ2-2; 9 bases line up with TRBD2. This CDR3 is 18 amino acids long. V shed 3 bases and J 0 bases; nucleotides not matched to a gene: 8. The germline CDR1 and CDR2 sequences are SGHVS and FQNEAQ. The CDR3 DNA sequence: TGTGCCAGCAGCTTCGCGGGCGGGGGGGCCTCGAACACCGGGGAGCTGTTTTTT. Amino acids: CASSFAGGGASNTGELFF.

V usage is TRBV9 and J usage is TRBJ2-5, with 7 bases fitting TRBD1. The CDR3 runs 15 residues. Germline V CDR1 and CDR2: SGDLS, YYNGEE. The ends lost 3 bases at V and 1 base at J; junction bases unmatched: 6. The CDR3: CASSAHRGGQETQYF. The DNA for the CDR3 is TGTGCCAGCAGCGCTCACAGGGGTGGCCAAGAGACCCAGTACTTC.

CDR3 coding DNA: TGTGCCAGCAAGTTCCAGGGCGGTTCTGGTCAGCCCCAGCATTTT. Protein product: CASKFQGGSGQPQHF. The chain combines TRBV2 with TRBJ1-5; the D gene is possibly TRBD1 (5 bases). Germline CDR1 is SNHLY and CDR2 is FYNNEI. Trimming pared 7 bases from V and 6 bases from J, leaving 19 bases between. This CDR3 contains 15 residues.

This chain uses TRBV2 with TRBJ1-3; 7 positions agree with TRBD1. The germline V gene has CDR1 SNHLY and CDR2 FYNNEI. The CDR3 is made up of 15 amino acids. J was trimmed by 2 bases and V by 5 bases; bases with no gene match: 6. The DNA of the CDR3 is TGTGCCAGCAGTAACAGGGGCTCACCTGGAAACACCATATATTTT. This codes for CASSNRGSPGNTIYF.

This chain connects TRBV6-5 to TRBJ1-2; 8 bases agree with TRBD1. J was trimmed by 4 bases and V by 3 bases; bases with no gene match: 4. The CDR3 runs 14 residues. Germline CDR1 and CDR2: MNHEY and SVGAGI. CDR3 DNA: TGTGCCAGCAGTTATGGACAGGGCGTCTATGGCTACACCTTC. Its translation is CASSYGQGVYGYTF.

The chain recombines TRBV7-3 with TRBJ2-1; 10 bases are shared with TRBD2. The CDR3 totals 15 residues. Trimming at V came to 4 bases and at J to 3 bases, leaving 3 bases not matched to a gene. Germline V gene data show CDR1 as SGHTA and CDR2 as FQGTGA. The chain's CDR3 is CASSSLAGDYNEQFF. CDR3 coding DNA: TGTGCCAGCAGCTCCCTAGCGGGAGACTACAATGAGCAGTTCTTC.

CDR3 in DNA: TGTGCCAGCAGCTTAGATCAGGCTAACTATGGCTACACCTTC. As protein: CASSLDQANYGYTF. The chain recombines TRBV7-2 with TRBJ1-2; no definite D call. With 1 base removed from V and 0 bases from J, the gap between germline ends came to 6 bases. Per the germline V gene, CDR1 is SGHTA and CDR2 is FQGNSA. The CDR3 spans 14 residues.

In its sample, this clone was seen once. This chain links TRBV15 with TRBJ1-1; 7 bases match TRBD1. This CDR3 has 13 residues. Losses at the gene ends were 7 bases for V and 3 bases for J; bases not matched to a gene: 5. The V gene's germline CDR1 is LNHNV and CDR2 YYDKDF (reference sequence). The CDR3 loop reads CATNRGDDTEAFF. The CDR3 region has the DNA TGTGCCACCAACAGGGGAGATGACACTGAAGCTTTCTTT. The variable domain in full, with the rest retrieved from reference TRBV15 and TRBJ1-1, is DAMVIQNPRYQVTQFGKPVTLSCSQTLNHNVMYWYQQKSSQAPKLLFHYYDKDFNNEADTPDNFQSRRPNTSFCFLDIRSPGLGDTAMYLCATNRGDDTEAFFGQGTRLTVV.